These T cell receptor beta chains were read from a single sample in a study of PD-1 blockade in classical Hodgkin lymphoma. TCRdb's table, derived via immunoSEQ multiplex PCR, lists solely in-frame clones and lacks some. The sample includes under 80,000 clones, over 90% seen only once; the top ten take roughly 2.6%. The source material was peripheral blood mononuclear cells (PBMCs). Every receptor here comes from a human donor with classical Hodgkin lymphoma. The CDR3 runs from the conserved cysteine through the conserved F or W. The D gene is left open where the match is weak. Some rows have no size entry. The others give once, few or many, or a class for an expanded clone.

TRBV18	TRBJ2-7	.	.	TGTGCCAGCTCAAAACAGGGGGGACTAGCTTCATACGAGCAGTACTTC	CASSKQGGLASYEQYF
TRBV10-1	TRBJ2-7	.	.	TGCGCCAGCAGTGAAAGGCTAGGGCCCTACGAGCAGTACTTC	CASSERLGPYEQYF
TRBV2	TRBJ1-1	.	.	TGTGCCAGCAGTGAACAAAGGGCGAACACTGAAGCTTTCTTT	CASSEQRANTEAFF
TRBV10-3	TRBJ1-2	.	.	TGTGCCACCTTAGAAAGCGGGGGGCGAGGCTACACCTTC	CATLESGGRGYTF
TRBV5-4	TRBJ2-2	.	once	TGTGCCAGCAGCTTGGTTGGATCGAACACCGGGGAGCTGTTTTTT	CASSLVGSNTGELFF
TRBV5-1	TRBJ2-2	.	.	TGCGCCAGCAGCAGTAATACGAACACCGGGGAGCTGTTTTTT	CASSSNTNTGELFF
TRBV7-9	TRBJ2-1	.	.	TGTGCCAGCAGCCAGGGGGAGGTGCAGTTCTTC	CASSQGEVQFF
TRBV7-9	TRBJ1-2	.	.	TGTGCCAGCAGCGGGTCCGCCTATGGCTACACCTTC	CASSGSAYGYTF
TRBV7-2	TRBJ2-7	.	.	TGTGCCAGCAGCTTAGGCCGGGTATCATACGAGCAGTACTTC	CASSLGRVSYEQYF
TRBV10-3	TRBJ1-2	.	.	TGTGCCATCAGTGAACAGGGATACTATGGCTACACCTTC	CAISEQGYYGYTF
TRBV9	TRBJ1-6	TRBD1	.	TGTGCCAGCAGCGTAGCGGGGTCAGGGGGGCCCCATTCACCCCTCCACTTT	CASSVAGSGGPHSPLHF
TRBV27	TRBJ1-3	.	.	TGTGCCAGCAGTTTATCGGTTGGTGCTGGAAACACCATATATTTT	CASSLSVGAGNTIYF
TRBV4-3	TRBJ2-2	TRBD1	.	TGCGCCAGCAGCCAAGAGCATGGACAGGGGAACACCGGGGAGCTGTTTTTT	CASSQEHGQGNTGELFF
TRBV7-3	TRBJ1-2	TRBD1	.	TGTGCCAGCAGCCTGGGACAGGGAGAAGGCTACACCTTC	CASSLGQGEGYTF
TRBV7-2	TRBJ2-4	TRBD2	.	TGTGCCAGCAGCTTGCGGGGAGGGAGGAACATTCAGTACTTC	CASSLRGGRNIQYF
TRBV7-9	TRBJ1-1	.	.	TGTGCCAGCAGCTTTATGAACACTGAAGCTTTCTTT	CASSFMNTEAFF
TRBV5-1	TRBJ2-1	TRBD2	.	TGCGCCAGCAGCCCCTTAGCGGGAGAAAGGTACAATGAGCAGTTCTTC	CASSPLAGERYNEQFF
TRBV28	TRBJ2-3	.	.	TGTGCCAGCAGCCTGACAGGGGGAACTAGCGGGATACTAAGTGCGTATTTT	CASSLTGGTSGILSAYF
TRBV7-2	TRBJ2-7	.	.	TGTGCCAGCAGCCCCCTTATTGGGAGAGGGTACGAGCAGTACTTC	CASSPLIGRGYEQYF
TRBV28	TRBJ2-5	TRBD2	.	TGTGCCAGCAGTTTGGAGACTAGCGGGAGGCGAGGGACCCAGTACTTC	CASSLETSGRRGTQYF
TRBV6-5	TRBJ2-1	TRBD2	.	TGTGCCAGCAGTTACTCGTTTAGCGGGGGTAACAATGAGCAGTTCTTC	CASSYSFSGGNNEQFF
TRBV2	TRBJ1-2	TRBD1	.	TGTGCCAGCAGTTATACAGGGGGCGACTATGGCTACACCTTC	CASSYTGGDYGYTF
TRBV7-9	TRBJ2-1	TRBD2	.	TGTGCCAGCAGCCCGACTAGCGGGGGGCCAGGGTCCTACAATGAGCAGTTCTTC	CASSPTSGGPGSYNEQFF
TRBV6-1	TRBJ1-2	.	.	TGTGCCAGCAGCAAGTCAGGCGGATGGGACTATGGCTACACCTTC	CASSKSGGWDYGYTF
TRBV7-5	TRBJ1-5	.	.	TGTGCCAGAGAGGAGGGACAGGAAGGTGATCAGCCCCAGCATTTT	CAREEGQEGDQPQHF
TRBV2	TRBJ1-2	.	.	TGTGCCAGCGCAGGTGACCTTAACTATGGCTACACCTTC	CASAGDLNYGYTF
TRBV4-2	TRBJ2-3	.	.	TGTGCCAGCAGCCCGGACGGAGGCACAGATACGCAGTATTTT	CASSPDGGTDTQYF
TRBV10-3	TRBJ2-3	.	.	TGTGCCATCAGCCCCGAGGGGGTAGATACGCAGTATTTT	CAISPEGVDTQYF
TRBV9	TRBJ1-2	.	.	TGTGCCAGCAGCGTAGGCCCGACAGTAGTGGCCTATGGCTACACCTTC	CASSVGPTVVAYGYTF
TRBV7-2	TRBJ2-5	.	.	TGTGCCAGTGCGGGGAGCGTAGGGGAGACCCAGTACTTC	CASAGSVGETQYF
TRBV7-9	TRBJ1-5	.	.	TGTGCCAGCAGCTTAGGAGGGGTTGGCAATCAGCCCCAGCATTTT	CASSLGGVGNQPQHF
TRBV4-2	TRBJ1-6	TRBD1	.	TGTGCCAGCAGCCAAGAAGGGGGCAGGGGGGGTTCACCCCTCCACTTT	CASSQEGGRGGSPLHF
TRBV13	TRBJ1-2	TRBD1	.	TGTGCCAGCAGCTTGGGACAGGGAGGCTATGGCTACACCTTC	CASSLGQGGYGYTF
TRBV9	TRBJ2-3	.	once	TGTGCCAGCAGCCCAACAGGGATATTAAACACAGATACGCAGTATTTT	CASSPTGILNTDTQYF
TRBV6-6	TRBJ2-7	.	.	TGTGCCAGCAGTTTAGGGGTTCCCTACGAGCAGTACTTC	CASSLGVPYEQYF
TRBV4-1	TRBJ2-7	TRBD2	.	TGCGCCAGCAGCCAATATACGACTAGCAGCTACGAGCAGTACTTC	CASSQYTTSSYEQYF
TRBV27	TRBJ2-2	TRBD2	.	TGTGCCAGCAGTTTGTGGGGACTAGCGGGAGTAGGAGGGGAGCTGTTTTTT	CASSLWGLAGVGGELFF
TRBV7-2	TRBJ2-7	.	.	TGTGCCAGCAGCGCCCGGCGGGGTTTCTGGTACGAGCAGTACTTC	CASSARRGFWYEQYF
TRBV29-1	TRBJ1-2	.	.	TGCAGCGTGGCGAGGAGCGGGTTCTATGGCTACACCTTC	CSVARSGFYGYTF
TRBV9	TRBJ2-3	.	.	TGTGCCAGCAGCGTAATGCCGGAAACAGATACGCAGTATTTT	CASSVMPETDTQYF
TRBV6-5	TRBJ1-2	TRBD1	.	TGTGCCAGCAGATACGGACAGGGCGTCTATGGCTACACCTTC	CASRYGQGVYGYTF
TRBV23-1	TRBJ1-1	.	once	TGCGCCAGGGGACCGGCGGACACTGAAGCTTTCTTT	CARGPADTEAFF
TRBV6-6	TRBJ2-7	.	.	TGTGCCAGCAGTTACGGATTCTACGAGCAGTACTTC	CASSYGFYEQYF
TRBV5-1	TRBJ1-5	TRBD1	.	TGCGCCAGCAGCTTCCGGGACAGGGGACCCAATCAGCCCCAGCATTTT	CASSFRDRGPNQPQHF